This T cell receptor beta chain was identified in a study of CD8 T cells in ankylosing spondylitis (dated by TCRdb to about 2017). At the level of the whole study: The study profiled T cell receptor beta repertoires in healthy donors and ankylosing spondylitis patients to find disease-linked TCR variants. In total, the full study cohort was made up of some 110 healthy donors and 25 or so ankylosing spondylitis patients. Peripheral blood samples were taken, and synovial fluid was additionally collected from ankylosing spondylitis patients.

Note on this clonotype: There is no known antigen for this receptor. Base qualities are missing; no much larger clone stands one base away.

Study-wide findings and limitations: The disease-linked clones were reported to be significantly enriched in matched synovial fluid samples from ankylosing spondylitis patients. In peripheral blood, the disease-linked clones were found at relatively low frequencies and had a CD8+ phenotype. Blood from ankylosing spondylitis patients appeared to be characterized by a TCR beta motif composed of several highly homologous amino acid variants. Some motif variants were previously reported in synovial fluid and blood of reactive arthritis patients, suggesting common disease-initiation mechanisms.

Synovial fluid samples and blood samples obtained from the same ankylosing spondylitis patients were matched. Sequenced using an Illumina HiSeq 2500. Quantitative 5'-RACE with molecular barcodes was used to prepare TCR beta libraries. Processing in the source paper ran as follows. To identify disease-linked TCR variants, a new computational method was used, one built on a probabilistic model of VDJ rearrangement. Clones were called with MiXCR by TCRdb after fastp trimmed the public reads at Q25, and only in-frame beta chains were retained. When rows share a CDR3 protein, they turn into one entry using the most common DNA and genes. The V and J calls follow TCRdb's processing rather than the paper's. Recorded for this sample are some 150,000 distinct CDR3 sequences; about 42% of them occurred a single time. The top ten clones comprise roughly 15% of the sample. V loses 0 bases, J loses 3 bases, and the germline ends lie 8 bases apart. The CDR3 measures 14 amino acids from cysteine to phenylalanine. The entry retains the CDR3 DNA only, 42 bases that are in frame from base 1. From a lookup of the germline V gene, CDR1 and CDR2 are SGHTA and FQGNSA.

The source of this sequence is a male donor with ankylosing spondylitis. The chain is encoded by TRBV7-2 joined to TRBJ1-1; no D gene call is confident. The sequencing input was synovial fluid, either unsorted or a sorted T cell fraction (not recorded which). The nucleotide sequence is TGTGCCAGCAGCTTAGCCATGGGGTACACTGAAGCTTTCTTT. Its translation reads: CASSLAMGYTEAFF. Outside the CDR3, residues come from the reference TRBV7-2 and TRBJ1-1 proteins, so the full variable domain is: GAGVSQSPSNKVTEKGKDVELRCDPISGHTALYWYRQSLGQGLEFLIYFQGNSAPDKSGLPSDRFSAERTGGSVSTLTIQRTQQEDSAVYLCASSLAMGYTEAFFGQGTRLTVV.